The rows below give T cell receptor beta chains drawn from one sample of a study of cytotoxic CD8 clonotypes in ibrutinib-treated CLL. Using immunoSEQ multiplex PCR, the repertoire was profiled, and TCRdb retains in-frame clones only, with some absent. The sample records approximately 130,000 clones, 84% being singletons. The specimen was PBMCs, collected after 24 months of ibrutinib treatment. These TCRs come from a human donor with chronic lymphocytic leukemia. Both conserved end residues are part of each CDR3. The order of the fields is clone size, D gene, J gene, V gene, CDR3 length, CDR3 DNA, CDR3 protein. The D gene is left open where the match is weak. Size tells how often a clone was seen (once, few, many) or the class of an expanded clone, and some rows leave it out.

>once|-|TRBJ1-3|TRBV9|17
TGTGCCAGCAGCGTAGTTATTGGGAGGCCTAGTGGAAACACCATATATTTT
CASSVVIGRPSGNTIYF
>-|TRBD1|TRBJ1-1|TRBV7-6|14
TGTGCCAGCAGCTTAGGGACAGGGAACACTGAAGCTTTCTTT
CASSLGTGNTEAFF
>-|-|TRBJ2-1|TRBV7-2|13
TGTGCCAGCAGCTTAGGTAGGAGCAATGAGCAGTTCTTC
CASSLGRSNEQFF
>-|-|TRBJ2-3|TRBV4-3|15
TGCGCCAGCAGCCATATTCAGGGATACACAGATACGCAGTATTTT
CASSHIQGYTDTQYF
>-|-|TRBJ1-5|TRBV2|14
TGTGCCAGCAGTTTTTGGCAGTCCAATCAGCCCCAGCATTTT
CASSFWQSNQPQHF
>-|-|TRBJ1-6|TRBV18|14
TGTGCCAGCTCCAGGTCCTCGATTAATTCACCCCTCCACTTT
CASSRSSINSPLHF
>-|-|TRBJ2-5|TRBV2|13
TGTGCCAGCAGGTTGACTCCGGGAGAGACCCAGTACTTC
CASRLTPGETQYF
>-|-|TRBJ1-4|TRBV6-5|14
TGTGCCAGCCAGCCACAGGGAGGTGATGAAAAACTGTTTTTT
CASQPQGGDEKLFF
>-|-|TRBJ1-2|TRBV10-2|13
TGCGCCAGCAGGAGGGGGAAGGGGGATGGCTACACCTTC
CASRRGKGDGYTF
>-|TRBD2|TRBJ2-1|TRBV5-5|15
TGTGCCAGCAGACTAGCGGGGGTCTCCTACAATGAGCAGTTCTTC
CASRLAGVSYNEQFF
>-|-|TRBJ2-5|TRBV6-5|14
TGTGCCAGCAGTTACTGGGGGGGCCGAGAGACCCAGTACTTC
CASSYWGGRETQYF
>-|TRBD2|TRBJ2-2|TRBV7-9|19
TGTGCCAGCAGCTTAGTAACCCTAGCGGGGGGCCTAAACACCGGGGAGCTGTTTTTT
CASSLVTLAGGLNTGELFF
>-|-|TRBJ1-1|TRBV2|14
TGTGCCAGCAGTGAAGGACGACAGAACACTGAAGCTTTCTTT
CASSEGRQNTEAFF
>-|TRBD1|TRBJ2-3|TRBV7-9|17
TGTGCCAGCAGCTTTCACCGACAGGGGGCTGGAACAGATACGCAGTATTTT
CASSFHRQGAGTDTQYF
>-|-|TRBJ2-3|TRBV18|12
TGTGCCACCGGACGACATTCAGATACGCAGTATTTT
CATGRHSDTQYF
>-|-|TRBJ1-5|TRBV6-5|13
TGTGCCAGCAGTCCCAATAGCAATCAGCCCCAGCATTTT
CASSPNSNQPQHF
>-|-|TRBJ2-3|TRBV27|17
TGTGCCAGCAGCAAACTGGGGCTCCCGATCGGTACAGATACGCAGTATTTT
CASSKLGLPIGTDTQYF
>-|-|TRBJ1-5|TRBV6-6|15
TGTGCCAGCAGCCCAGAAGAGGGTTTTGGGCAGCCCCAGCATTTT
CASSPEEGFGQPQHF
>-|TRBD1|TRBJ2-7|TRBV7-2|15
TGTGCCAGCAGCCCAAGGCGGGACAGGGATTTTCAGCAGTACTTC
CASSPRRDRDFQQYF
>-|-|TRBJ2-2|TRBV28|15
TGTGCCAGCAGACCCGGGGCTGCGGGGACCGGGGAGCTGTTTTTT
CASRPGAAGTGELFF
>few|-|TRBJ2-1|TRBV11-3|16
TGTGCCAGCAGCTCCGGGACCGCGAGCTCCTACAATGAGCAGTTCTTC
CASSSGTASSYNEQFF
>few|-|TRBJ2-4|TRBV19|14
TGTGCCAGTAGTATAAGGAGACAGCAAAACATTCAGTACTTC
CASSIRRQQNIQYF
>-|-|TRBJ1-2|TRBV14|12
TGTGCCAGCAGCCCGGGGGAGTGGGGCTACACCTTC
CASSPGEWGYTF
>-|TRBD1|TRBJ2-1|TRBV30|16
TGTGCCTGGAGTAGTGGACAGGGCAGCTCCTACAATGAGCAGTTCTTC
CAWSSGQGSSYNEQFF
>-|-|TRBJ1-1|TRBV5-1|13
TGCGCCAGCAGCGCGGTTGTGGGCACTGAAGCTTTCTTT
CASSAVVGTEAFF